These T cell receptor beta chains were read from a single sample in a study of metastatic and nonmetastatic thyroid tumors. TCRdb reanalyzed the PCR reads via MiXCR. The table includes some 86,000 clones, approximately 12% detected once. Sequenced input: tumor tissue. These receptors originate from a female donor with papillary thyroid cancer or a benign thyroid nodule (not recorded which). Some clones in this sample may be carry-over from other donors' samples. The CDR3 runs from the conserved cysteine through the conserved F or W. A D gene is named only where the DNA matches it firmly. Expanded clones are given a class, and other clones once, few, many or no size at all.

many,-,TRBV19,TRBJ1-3,TGTGCCAGTAGTGAAGGACCCAACTCTGGAAACACCATATATTTT,CASSEGPNSGNTIYF
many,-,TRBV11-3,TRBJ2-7,TGTGCCAGCCCCGGGACCCTATCCAAAAGGTCCTACGAGCAGTACTTC,CASPGTLSKRSYEQYF
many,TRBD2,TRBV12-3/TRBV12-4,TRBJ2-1,TGTGCCAGCAGTCCAGGCTCCGGGACTAGCGGCCCTCCGCGTGAGCAGTTCTTC,CASSPGSGTSGPPREQFF
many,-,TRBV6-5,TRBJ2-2,TGTGCCAGCAGTTACTTTAGGGGGAACACCGGGGAGCTGTTTTTT,CASSYFRGNTGELFF
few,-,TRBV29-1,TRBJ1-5,TGCAGCGTTGCTGGACATCTCTATCAGCCCCAGCATTTT,CSVAGHLYQPQHF
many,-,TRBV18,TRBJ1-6,TGTGCCAGCTCCACCTCCCCCGGGGGTAATTCACCCCTCCACTTT,CASSTSPGGNSPLHF
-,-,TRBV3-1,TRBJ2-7,TGTGCCAGCAGCCAAGATCTCGGACCCCAAGAAGTGCAGTACTTC,CASSQDLGPQEVQYF
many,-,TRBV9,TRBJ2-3,TGTGCCAGCAGCGGGGGGAGCGGTCGCACAGATACGCAGTATTTT,CASSGGSGRTDTQYF
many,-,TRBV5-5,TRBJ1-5,TGTGCCAGCAGCCACCGATTGAATCAGCCCCAGCATTTT,CASSHRLNQPQHF
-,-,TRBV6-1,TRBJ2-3,TGTGCCAGCGGACCGATTGGTTCTAGCACAGATACGCAGTATTTT,CASGPIGSSTDTQYF
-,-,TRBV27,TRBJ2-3,TGTGCCAGCAGTCCACCTGAGTCTGGCACAGATACGCAGTATTTT,CASSPPESGTDTQYF
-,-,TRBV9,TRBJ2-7,TGTGCCAGCAGCGTAGACGGAACCTACGAGCAGTACTTC,CASSVDGTYEQYF
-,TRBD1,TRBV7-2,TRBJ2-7,TGTGCCAGCATCCCCGGGACAGCTTTTGAGCAGTACTTC,CASIPGTAFEQYF
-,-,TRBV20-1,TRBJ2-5,TGCAGTGCTGAGTGGGACGCCGAGACCCAGTACTTC,CSAEWDAETQYF
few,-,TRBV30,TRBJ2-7,TGTGCCTGGAGTGTGGGTTCGGGGTCCGAGCAGTACTTC,CAWSVGSGSEQYF
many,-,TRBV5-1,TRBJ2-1,TGCGCCAGCAGCCCGGTGGCCGGAGGCAATGAGCAGTTCTTC,CASSPVAGGNEQFF
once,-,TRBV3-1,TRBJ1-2,TGTGCCAGCAGCCAAGGGGCAGGGACCATCTATGGCTACACCTTC,CASSQGAGTIYGYTF
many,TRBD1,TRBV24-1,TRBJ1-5,TGTGCCACCGCCGGGACAGGGTTGGAGCCCCAGCATTTT,CATAGTGLEPQHF
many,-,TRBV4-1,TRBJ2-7,TGCGCCAGCAGCCTCTCTTCCGACCTCCCCGGTTCTGAGCAGTACTTC,CASSLSSDLPGSEQYF
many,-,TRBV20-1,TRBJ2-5,TGCAGTGTTGCAGGGACCCAAGAGACCCAGTACTTC,CSVAGTQETQYF
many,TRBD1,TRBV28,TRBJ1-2,TGTGCCAGCAGCCGCAACAGGGGTCGGGGTGGCTACACCTTC,CASSRNRGRGGYTF
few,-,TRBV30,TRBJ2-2,TGTGCCTGGAGTGAAACAGGGAAGGGTAACAGGTGCACCGGGGAGCTGTTTTTT,CAWSETGKGNRCTGELFF
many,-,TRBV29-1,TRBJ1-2,TGCAGCGTCCCGGGCCTTTTTAACTATGGCTACACCTTC,CSVPGLFNYGYTF
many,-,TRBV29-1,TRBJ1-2,TGCAGCGTTGACCCTCGGGGCGCGGGATATGGCTACACCTTC,CSVDPRGAGYGYTF
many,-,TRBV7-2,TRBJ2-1,TGTGCCAGCAGCTTTTCCGGGACAACCGACAATGAGCAGTTCTTC,CASSFSGTTDNEQFF
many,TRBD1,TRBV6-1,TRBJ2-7,TGTGCCAGCAGTCTAACAGGGGGCGGCTCCTACGAGCAGTACTTC,CASSLTGGGSYEQYF